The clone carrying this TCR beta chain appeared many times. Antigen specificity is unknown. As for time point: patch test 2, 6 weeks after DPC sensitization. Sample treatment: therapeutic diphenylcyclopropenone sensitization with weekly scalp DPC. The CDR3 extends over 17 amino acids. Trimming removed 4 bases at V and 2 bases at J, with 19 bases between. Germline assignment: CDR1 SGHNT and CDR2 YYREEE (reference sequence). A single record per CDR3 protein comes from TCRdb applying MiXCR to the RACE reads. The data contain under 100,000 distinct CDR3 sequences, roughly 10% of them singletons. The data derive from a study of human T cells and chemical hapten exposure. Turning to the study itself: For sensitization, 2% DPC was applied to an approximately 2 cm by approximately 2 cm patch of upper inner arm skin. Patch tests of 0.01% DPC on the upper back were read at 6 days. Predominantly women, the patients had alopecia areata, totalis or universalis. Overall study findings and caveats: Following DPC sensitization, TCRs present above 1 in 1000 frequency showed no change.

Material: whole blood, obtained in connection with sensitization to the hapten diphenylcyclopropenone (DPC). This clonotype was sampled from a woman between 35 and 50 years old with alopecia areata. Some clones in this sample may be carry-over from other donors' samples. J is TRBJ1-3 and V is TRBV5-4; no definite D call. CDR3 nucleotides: TGTGCCAGCAGCCTTGGACGCGCCGGAATACCTGGAAACACCATATATTTT. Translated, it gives CASSLGRAGIPGNTIYF.